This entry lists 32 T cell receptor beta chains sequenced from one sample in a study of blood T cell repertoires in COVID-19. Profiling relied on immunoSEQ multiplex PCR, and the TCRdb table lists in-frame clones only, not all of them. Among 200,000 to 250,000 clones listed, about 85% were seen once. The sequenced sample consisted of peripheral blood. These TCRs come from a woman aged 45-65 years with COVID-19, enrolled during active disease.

The CDR3: CSASIARLAGITDTQYF. The CDR3 nucleotides read TGCAGTGCTAGTATTGCTCGACTAGCGGGTATCACAGATACGCAGTATTTT. The V gene is TRBV20-1, the J gene TRBJ2-3; 10 positions agree with TRBD2. Germline V gene data show CDR1 as DFQATT and CDR2 as SNEGSKA (reference sequence). V was pared by 3 bases and J by 2 bases, with 11 bases of the junction left unmatched. The CDR3 loop spans 17 amino acids.

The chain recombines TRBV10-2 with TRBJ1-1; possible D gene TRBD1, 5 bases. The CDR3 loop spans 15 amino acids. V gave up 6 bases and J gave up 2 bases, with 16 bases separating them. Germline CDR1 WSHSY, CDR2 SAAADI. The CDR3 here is CASSAGGWGNTEAFF. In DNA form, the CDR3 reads TGCGCCAGCAGCGCGGGGGGATGGGGCAACACTGAAGCTTTCTTT.

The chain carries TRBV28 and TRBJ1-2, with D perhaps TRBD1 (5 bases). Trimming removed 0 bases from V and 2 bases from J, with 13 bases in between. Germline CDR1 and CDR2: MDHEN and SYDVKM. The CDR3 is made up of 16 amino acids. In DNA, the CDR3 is TGTGCCAGCAGTTTATGGGGGGGAGGGTCGAACTATGGCTACACCTTC. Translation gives CASSLWGGGSNYGYTF.

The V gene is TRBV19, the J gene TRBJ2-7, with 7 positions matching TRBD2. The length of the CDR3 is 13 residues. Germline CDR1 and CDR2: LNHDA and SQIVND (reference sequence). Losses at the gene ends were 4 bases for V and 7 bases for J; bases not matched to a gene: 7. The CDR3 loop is CASSTQTGGEQYF. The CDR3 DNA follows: TGTGCCAGTAGTACCCAGACGGGGGGTGAGCAGTACTTC.

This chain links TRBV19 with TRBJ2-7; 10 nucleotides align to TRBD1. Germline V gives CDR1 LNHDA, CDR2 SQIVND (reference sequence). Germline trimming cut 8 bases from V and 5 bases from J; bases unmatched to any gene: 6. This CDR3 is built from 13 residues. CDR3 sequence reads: CASGETGGNEQYF. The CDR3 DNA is TGTGCCAGTGGAGAGACAGGGGGCAACGAGCAGTACTTC.

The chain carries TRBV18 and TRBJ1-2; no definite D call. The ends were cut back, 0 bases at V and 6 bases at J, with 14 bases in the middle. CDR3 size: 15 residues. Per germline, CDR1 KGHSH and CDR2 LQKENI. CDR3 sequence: CASSPPGGPKDGYTF. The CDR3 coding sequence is TGTGCCAGCTCACCACCAGGCGGGCCCAAGGATGGCTACACCTTC.

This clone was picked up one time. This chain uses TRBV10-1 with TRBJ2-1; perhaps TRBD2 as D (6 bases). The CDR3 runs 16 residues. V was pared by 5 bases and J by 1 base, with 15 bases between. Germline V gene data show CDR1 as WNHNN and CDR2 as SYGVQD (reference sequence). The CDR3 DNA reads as TGCGCCAGCAGTAACGCGGGACTCCCGTCCTACAATGAGCAGTTCTTC. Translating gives CASSNAGLPSYNEQFF.

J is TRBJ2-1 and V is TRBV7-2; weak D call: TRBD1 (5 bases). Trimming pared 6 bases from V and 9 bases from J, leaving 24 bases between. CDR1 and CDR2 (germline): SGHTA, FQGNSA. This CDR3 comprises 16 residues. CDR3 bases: TGTGCCAGCAGGACCAGGACAAGTCTACATGAAGGTGAGCAGTTCTTC. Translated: CASRTRTSLHEGEQFF.

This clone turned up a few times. CDR3 in DNA: TGCGCCAGCAGTGAGAGGATGGCTAGGAACAATGAGCAGTTCTTC. It yields the protein CASSERMARNNEQFF. This rearrangement joins TRBV10-1 to TRBJ2-1; D ambiguous. The CDR3 contains 15 residues. Trimming removed 2 bases from V and 5 bases from J, with 13 bases in between. The germline V gene has CDR1 WNHNN and CDR2 SYGVQD (reference sequence).

The CDR3 bases are TGTGCCAGTAGCAGCTTTAAAGGCGGGTTGAACACCGGGGAGCTGTTTTTT. Amino acids: CASSSFKGGLNTGELFF. The chain recombines TRBV7-2 with TRBJ2-2; tentative D call: TRBD2 (5 bases). The CDR3 runs to 17 residues. The germline V and J ends were trimmed by 9 bases and 1 base, with 21 bases remaining between them. Germline-derived CDR1 and CDR2 are SGHTA and FQGNSA.

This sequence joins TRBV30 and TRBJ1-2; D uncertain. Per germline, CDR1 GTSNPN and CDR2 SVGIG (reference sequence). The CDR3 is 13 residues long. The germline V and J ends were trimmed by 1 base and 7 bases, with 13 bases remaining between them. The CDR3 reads CAWSAHSRRGYTF. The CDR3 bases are TGTGCCTGGAGTGCTCACTCCAGGCGTGGCTACACCTTC.

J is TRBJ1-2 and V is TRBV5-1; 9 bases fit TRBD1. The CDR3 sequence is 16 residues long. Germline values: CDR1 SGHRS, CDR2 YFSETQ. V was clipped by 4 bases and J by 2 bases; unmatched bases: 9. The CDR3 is CASSTTGQGRNYGYTF. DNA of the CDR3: TGCGCCAGCAGCACGACCGGACAGGGGCGCAACTATGGCTACACCTTC.

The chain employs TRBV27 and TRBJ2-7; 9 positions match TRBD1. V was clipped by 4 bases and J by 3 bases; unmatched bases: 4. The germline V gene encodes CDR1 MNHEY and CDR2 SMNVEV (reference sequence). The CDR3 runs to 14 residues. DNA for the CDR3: TGTGCCAGCAGTTCAGGGACAGGGTTCTACGAGCAGTACTTC. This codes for CASSSGTGFYEQYF.

The DNA for the CDR3 is TGTGCCAGCAGCTTGACAGGGGGTGGAAACACCATATATTTT. As protein: CASSLTGGGNTIYF. The V call is TRBV7-2, the J call TRBJ1-3; 9 bases are shared with TRBD1. V lost 3 bases to trimming and J lost 3 bases; unmatched junction nucleotides: 0. The CDR3 spans 14 residues. Germline CDR1 reads SGHTA; CDR2 reads FQGNSA.

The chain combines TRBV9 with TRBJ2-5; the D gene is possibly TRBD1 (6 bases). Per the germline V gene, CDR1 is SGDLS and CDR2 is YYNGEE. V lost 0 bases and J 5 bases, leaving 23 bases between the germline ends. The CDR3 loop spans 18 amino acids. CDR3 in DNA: TGTGCCAGCAGCGTAGCTACGGGAAGCAGGGGCGGTGTGGAGACCCAGTACTTC. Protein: CASSVATGSRGGVETQYF.

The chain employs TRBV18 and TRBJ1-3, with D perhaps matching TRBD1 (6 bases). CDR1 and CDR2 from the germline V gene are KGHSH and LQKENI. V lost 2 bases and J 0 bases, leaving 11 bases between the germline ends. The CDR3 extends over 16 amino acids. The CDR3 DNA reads TGTGCCAGCTCACCATCGACAGGCCGCTCTGGAAACACCATATATTTT. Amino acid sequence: CASSPSTGRSGNTIYF.

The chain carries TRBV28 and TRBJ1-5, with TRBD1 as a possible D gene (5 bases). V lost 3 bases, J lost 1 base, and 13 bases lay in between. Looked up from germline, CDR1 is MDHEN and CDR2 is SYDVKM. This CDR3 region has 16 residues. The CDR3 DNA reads TGTGCCAGCAGTTTGGGAGGGGCAGGGAGCAATCAGCCCCAGCATTTT. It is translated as CASSLGGAGSNQPQHF.

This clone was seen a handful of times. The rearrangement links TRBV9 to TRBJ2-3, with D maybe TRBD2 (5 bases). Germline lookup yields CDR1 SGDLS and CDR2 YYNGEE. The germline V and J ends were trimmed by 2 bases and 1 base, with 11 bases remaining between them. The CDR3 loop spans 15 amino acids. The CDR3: CASSVTNGGTDTQYF. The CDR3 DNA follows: TGTGCCAGCAGCGTGACTAACGGCGGCACAGATACGCAGTATTTT.

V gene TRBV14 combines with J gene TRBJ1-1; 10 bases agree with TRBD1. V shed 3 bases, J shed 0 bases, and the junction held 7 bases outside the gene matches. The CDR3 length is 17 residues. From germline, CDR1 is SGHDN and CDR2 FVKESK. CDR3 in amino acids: CASSQGGQGVVNTEAFF. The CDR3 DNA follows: TGTGCCAGCAGCCAGGGAGGACAGGGGGTTGTGAACACTGAAGCTTTCTTT.

CDR3 sequence (DNA): TGTGCCATCAGTGAGTTGACTCCTAACTATGGCTACACCTTC. It is translated as CAISELTPNYGYTF. This sequence joins TRBV10-3 and TRBJ1-2; D ambiguous. The CDR3 consists of 14 residues. V lost 1 base and J lost 0, with 6 bases in between. Germline CDR1 and CDR2: ENHRY and SYGVKD.

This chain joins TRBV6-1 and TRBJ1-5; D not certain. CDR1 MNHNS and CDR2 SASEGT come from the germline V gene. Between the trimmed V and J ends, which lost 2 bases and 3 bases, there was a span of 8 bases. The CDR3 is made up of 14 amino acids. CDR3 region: CASSERTANQPQHF. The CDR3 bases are TGTGCCAGCAGTGAACGAACAGCCAATCAGCCCCAGCATTTT.

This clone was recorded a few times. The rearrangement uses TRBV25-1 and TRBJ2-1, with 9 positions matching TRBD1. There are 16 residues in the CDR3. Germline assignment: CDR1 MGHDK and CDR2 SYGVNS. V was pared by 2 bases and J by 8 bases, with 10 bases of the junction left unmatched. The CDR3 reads CASSELAGQGPDEQFF. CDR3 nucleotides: TGTGCCAGCAGTGAACTGGCGGGACAGGGTCCCGATGAGCAGTTCTTC.

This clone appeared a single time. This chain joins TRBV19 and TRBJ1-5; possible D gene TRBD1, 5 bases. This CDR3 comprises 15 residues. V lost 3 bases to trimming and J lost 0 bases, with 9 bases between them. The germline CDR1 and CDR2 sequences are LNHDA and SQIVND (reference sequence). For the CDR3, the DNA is TGTGCCAGTAGTATGGGACTTTCTAGCAATCAGCCCCAGCATTTT. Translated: CASSMGLSSNQPQHF.

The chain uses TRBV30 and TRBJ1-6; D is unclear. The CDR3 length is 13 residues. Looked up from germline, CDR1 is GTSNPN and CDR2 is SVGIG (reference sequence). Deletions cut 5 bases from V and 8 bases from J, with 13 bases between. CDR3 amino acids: CAWGRPRDSPLHF. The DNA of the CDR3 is TGTGCCTGGGGCCGCCCACGGGATTCACCCCTCCACTTT.

CDR3 in amino acids: CASSVAGGQSTDTQYF. The DNA of the CDR3 is TGTGCCAGCAGCGTCGCCGGGGGGCAGAGCACAGATACGCAGTATTTT. The chain is built from TRBV9 and TRBJ2-3, with D possibly matching TRBD2 (7 bases). Between the trimmed V and J ends, which lost 2 bases and 0 bases, there was a span of 13 bases. Germline-derived CDR1 and CDR2 are SGDLS and YYNGEE. The CDR3 length is 16 residues.

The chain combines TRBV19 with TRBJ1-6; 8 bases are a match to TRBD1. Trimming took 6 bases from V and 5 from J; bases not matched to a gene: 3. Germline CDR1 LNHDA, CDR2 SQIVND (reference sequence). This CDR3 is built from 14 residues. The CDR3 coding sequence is TGTGCCAGTAGCCCGGACAGGGATAATTCACCCCTCCACTTT. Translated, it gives CASSPDRDNSPLHF.

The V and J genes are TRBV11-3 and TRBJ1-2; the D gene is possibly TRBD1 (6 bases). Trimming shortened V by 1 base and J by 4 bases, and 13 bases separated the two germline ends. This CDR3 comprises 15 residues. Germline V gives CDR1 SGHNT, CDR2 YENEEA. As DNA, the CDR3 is TGTGCCAGCAGCTTAGCGGTGCGCAGGGGCTATGGCTACACCTTC. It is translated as CASSLAVRRGYGYTF. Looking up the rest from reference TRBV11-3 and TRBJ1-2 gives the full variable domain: EAGVVQSPRYKIIEKKQPVAFWCNPISGHNTLYWYLQNLGQGPELLIRYENEEAVDDSQLPKDRFSAERLKGVDSTLKIQPAELGDSAVYLCASSLAVRRGYGYTFGSGTRLTVV.

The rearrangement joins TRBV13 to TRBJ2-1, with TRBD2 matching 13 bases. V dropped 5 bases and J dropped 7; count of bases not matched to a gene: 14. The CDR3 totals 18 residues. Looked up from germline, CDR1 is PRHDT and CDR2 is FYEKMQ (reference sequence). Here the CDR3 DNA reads TGTGCCAGCAGCGCCACACTAGCGGGGGGGCCGAGAAGGAATGAGCAGTTCTTC. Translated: CASSATLAGGPRRNEQFF.

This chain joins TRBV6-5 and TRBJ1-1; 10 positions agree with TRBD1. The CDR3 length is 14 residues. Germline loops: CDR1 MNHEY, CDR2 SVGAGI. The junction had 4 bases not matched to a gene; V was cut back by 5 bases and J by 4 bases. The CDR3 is CASSRQGATTEAFF. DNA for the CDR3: TGTGCCAGCAGTCGACAGGGGGCGACCACTGAAGCTTTCTTT.

The CDR3 is CASSIRQGMNTEAFF. The CDR3 nucleotides read TGTGCCAGTAGTATAAGGCAGGGTATGAACACTGAAGCTTTCTTT. The chain links TRBV19 to TRBJ1-1; D is possibly TRBD1 (5 bases). The germline V gene encodes CDR1 LNHDA and CDR2 SQIVND (reference sequence). Trimming stripped 2 bases from V and 0 bases from J, with 10 bases between. CDR3 length: 15 residues.

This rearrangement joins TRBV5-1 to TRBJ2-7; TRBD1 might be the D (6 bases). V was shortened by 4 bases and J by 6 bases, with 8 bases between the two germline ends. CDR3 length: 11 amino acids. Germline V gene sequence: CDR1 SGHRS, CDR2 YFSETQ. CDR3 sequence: CASSTGIEQYF. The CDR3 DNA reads TGCGCCAGCAGCACAGGGATCGAGCAGTACTTC. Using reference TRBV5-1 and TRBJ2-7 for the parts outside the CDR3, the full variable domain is KAGVTQTPRYLIKTRGQQVTLSCSPISGHRSVSWYQQTPGQGLQFLFEYFSETQRNKGNFPGRFSGRQFSNSRSEMNVSTLELGDSALYLCASSTGIEQYFGPGTRLTVT.

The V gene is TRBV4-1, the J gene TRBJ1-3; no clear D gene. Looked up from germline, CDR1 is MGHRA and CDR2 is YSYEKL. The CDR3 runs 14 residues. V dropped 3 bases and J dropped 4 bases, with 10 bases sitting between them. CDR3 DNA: TGCGCCAGCAGCCAGCGACATCCCGGAAACACCATATATTTT. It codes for CASSQRHPGNTIYF.